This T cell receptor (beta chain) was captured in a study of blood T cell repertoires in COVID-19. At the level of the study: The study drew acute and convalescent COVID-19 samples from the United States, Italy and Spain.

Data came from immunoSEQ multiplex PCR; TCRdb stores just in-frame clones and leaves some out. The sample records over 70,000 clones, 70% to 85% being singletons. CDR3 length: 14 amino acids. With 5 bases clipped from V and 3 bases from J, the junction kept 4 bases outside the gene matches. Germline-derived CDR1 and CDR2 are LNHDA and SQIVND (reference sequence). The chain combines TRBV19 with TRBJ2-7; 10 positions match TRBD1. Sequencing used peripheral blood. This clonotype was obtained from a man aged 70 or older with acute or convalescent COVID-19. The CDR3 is CASSAGTGDYEQYF. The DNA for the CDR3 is TGTGCCAGTAGTGCAGGGACAGGGGACTACGAGCAGTACTTC. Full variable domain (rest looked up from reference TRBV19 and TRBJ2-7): DGGITQSPKYLFRKEGQNVTLSCEQNLNHDAMYWYRQDPGQGLRLIYYSQIVNDFQKGDIAEGYSVSREKKESFPLTVTSAQKNPTAFYLCASSAGTGDYEQYFGPGTRLTVT.